Shown below are 30 T cell receptor beta chains from a single sample sequenced in a study of tumor-infiltrating lymphocytes in primary liver carcinoma. TCR beta cDNA was prepared out of approximately 470 ng total RNA by means of a constant-region primer. Employing slightly modified ARM-PCR, three nested multiplex PCR rounds were run, and these gave rise to the TCR beta libraries. The first two PCR rounds used TRBV1-TRBV30 primers with a Cbeta primer, around 10 cycles each. TCRdb re-called the multiplex PCR reads with MiXCR, one entry per CDR3 protein. This table has fewer than 350,000 distinct CDR3 sequences, over 55% appearing once. Alongside blood RNA obtained from unsorted whole blood, germline DNA was also extracted. The sequencing sample was made of peripheral blood. The receptors shown here come from a man aged 35 to 55 with primary liver carcinoma and hepatitis B virus infection.

About this clonotype itself: Since the CDR3 does not end with the conserved phenylalanine or tryptophan, this likely comes from a read error. The chain links TRBV10-3 to TRBJ1-2; D is uncertain. The CDR3 extends over 13 amino acids. Trimming removed 8 bases at V and 3 bases at J, with 13 bases between. CDR1 is ENHRY and CDR2 is SYGVKD in the germline V gene. CDR3 sequence (DNA): TGTGCCATCCAAGGGCCGGGTCACTATGGCTACACCCTC. This encodes CAIQGPGHYGYTL.

This chain connects TRBV30 to TRBJ1-6; D is undetermined. The CDR3 consists of 14 residues. Per germline, CDR1 GTSNPN and CDR2 SVGIG (reference sequence). Trimming pared 0 bases from V and 4 bases from J, leaving 7 bases between. This CDR3 reads CAWSVLEYNSPLHF. The CDR3 DNA follows: TGTGCCTGGAGTGTGTTGGAGTATAATTCACCCCTCCACTTT.

In the case of this clonotype: A clone one base away is much larger, so this may be a read error. The chain links TRBV29-1 to TRBJ2-3; 12 nucleotides line up with TRBD2. Germline V gene data show CDR1 as SQVTM and CDR2 as ANQGSEA. The CDR3 has 15 amino acids. CDR3 region: CSDGTSGRGPDMQYF. The CDR3 nucleotides are TGCAGCGACGGGACTAGCGGGCGGGGCCCAGATATGCAGTATTTT.

The table lists this clonotype with many counts. The V and J genes are TRBV12-3 or TRBV12-4 and TRBJ2-3, with TRBD2 identical over 7 bases. V trimming: 5 bases; J trimming: 1 base; junction bases outside the gene matches: 0. The CDR3 totals 13 residues. The CDR3 DNA reads as TGTGCCAGCAGTACTAGCGGCACAGATACGCAGTATTTT. Protein sequence: CASSTSGTDTQYF.

Details on this clonotype: This may be a read error, as it is one base from a much larger clone. The rearrangement links TRBV13 to TRBJ2-7; 9 bases match TRBD1. The junction had 7 bases not matched to a gene; V was cut back by 4 bases and J by 6 bases. The germline gives CDR1 PRHDT, CDR2 FYEKMQ (reference sequence). The CDR3 has 14 residues. CDR3 sequence: CASSYGDRACEQYF. In DNA, the CDR3 is TGTGCCAGCAGCTATGGGGACAGGGCCTGCGAGCAGTACTTC.

On this clonotype: This may come from a read error, since a much larger clone is one base off. A read error is likely, as this CDR3 ends without the conserved phenylalanine or tryptophan. V and J are TRBV29-1 and TRBJ1-2; 8 nucleotides line up with TRBD1. V gave up 7 bases and J gave up 4 bases; unmatched junction bases: 11. The CDR3 consists of 14 residues. Germline CDR1 and CDR2: SQVTM and ANQGSEA. CDR3 sequence: CSAVAGQGGYGYTL. CDR3 coding DNA: TGCAGCGCAGTCGCTGGACAGGGAGGCTATGGCTACACCTTA.

A word on this clonotype: A read error is possible here, since a much larger clone lies one base away. The CDR3 loop reads CASSYSTGGELLF. DNA of the CDR3: TGTGCCAGCAGCTACAGTACAGGCGGGGAGCTGCTTTTT. The chain joins TRBV6-5 to TRBJ2-2, with a weak D call TRBD2 (6 bases). CDR1 and CDR2 (germline): MNHEY, SVGAGI. This CDR3 contains 13 residues.

V is TRBV24-1 and J is TRBJ2-7, with TRBD2 matching 8 bases. The junction had 7 bases not matched to a gene; V was cut back by 4 bases and J by 0 bases. The germline V gene has CDR1 KGHDR and CDR2 SFDVKD. This CDR3 region has 16 residues. CDR3 nucleotides: TGTGCCACCAGTGACCTTACTAGCGGAGGCTCCTACGAGCAGTACTTC. Amino acid sequence: CATSDLTSGGSYEQYF.

As for this clonotype: The conserved phenylalanine or tryptophan is not found at the CDR3 terminus, so this likely reflects a read error. The gene calls are TRBV5-6 and TRBJ2-3; 10 bases match TRBD2. Trimming at V came to 4 bases and at J to 1 base, leaving 18 bases not matched to a gene. CDR1 and CDR2 (germline): SGHDT, YYEEEE. This CDR3 region has 20 residues. The CDR3 region is CASSVLTGTSAFTGTDTQYS. In DNA, the CDR3 is TGTGCCAGCAGCGTCTTAACCGGGACTAGCGCTTTTACGGGCACAGATACGCAGTATTCT.

Concerning this clonotype itself: Sequence at one end of the junction differs from germline and may be a read error. The chain has TRBV12-3 or TRBV12-4 and TRBJ2-5, with D possibly being TRBD1 or TRBD2 (5 bases each). The CDR3 covers 14 residues. CDR3 in DNA: TGTGTCAGCAGTTTACAGAGGGGCGAAGAGACCCAGTACTTC. It translates to CVSSLQRGEETQYF.

The V gene is TRBV6-2 or TRBV6-3, the J gene TRBJ2-4; 8 nucleotides match TRBD2. Germline loops: CDR1 MNHEY, CDR2 SVGEGT. CDR3 length: 16 residues. The V segment lost 7 bases and the J segment 0 bases; nucleotides outside the gene matches: 8. CDR3 sequence: CASTTSGVVAKNIQYF. CDR3 nucleotides: TGTGCCAGCACAACTAGCGGAGTGGTAGCCAAAAACATTCAGTACTTC.

To note about this clonotype: A much larger clonotype is one base distant, so this may be a read error. This CDR3 is missing its conserved last phenylalanine or tryptophan, likely due to a read error. The chain combines TRBV6-2 or TRBV6-3 with TRBJ2-7; weak D call: TRBD2 (6 bases). CDR3 length equals 13 residues. The V end was cut by 6 bases, the J end by 1 base, with 10 bases between. Germline CDR1 and CDR2: MNHEY and SVGEGT. CDR3 DNA sequence: TGTGCCAGCAGGCCTAGCGCATCCTACGAGCAGTACCTC. The encoded protein is CASRPSASYEQYL.

About this clonotype: The junction does not match germline at one end; this may be a read error. V usage is TRBV5-4 and J usage is TRBJ1-2; D gene ambiguous. The CDR3 covers 12 residues. Per the germline V gene, CDR1 is SGHNT and CDR2 is YYREEE (reference sequence). CDR3 residues: CVSSRAGDGYTF. The CDR3 DNA follows: TGTGTCAGCAGCCGGGCCGGGGATGGCTACACCTTC.

A word on this clonotype: A much larger clonotype is one base distant, so this may be a read error. CDR3 sequence: CVSVRDRGVEAFF. CDR3 DNA sequence: TGTGTCAGCGTCCGGGACAGGGGCGTTGAAGCTTTCTTT. V usage is TRBV6-2 or TRBV6-3 and J usage is TRBJ1-1, with TRBD1 identical over 10 bases. The V gene's germline CDR1 is MNHEY and CDR2 SVGEGT. This CDR3 comprises 13 residues.

On this clonotype itself: This clone may be a read error of a much larger clone one base away. The chain combines TRBV5-1 with TRBJ2-3; D might be TRBD2 (5 bases). Germline V gene sequence: CDR1 SGHRS, CDR2 YFSETQ. V was shortened by 6 bases and J by 4 bases, with 15 bases between the two germline ends. CDR3 length: 14 residues. CDR3 DNA: TGCGCCAGCAATAGCGTGAGTACCGCAGATACGCAGTATTTT. The encoded protein is CASNSVSTADTQYF.

This chain connects TRBV12-3 or TRBV12-4 to TRBJ2-1; TRBD2 is a possible D gene (5 bases). CDR3 size: 13 residues. V was cut by 8 bases and J by 5 bases, with 13 bases left in between. The CDR3 DNA is TGTGCCAGCGTCCCCTCGAGGGACAATGAGCAGTTCTTC. This encodes CASVPSRDNEQFF.

Regarding this clonotype: The germline gene is not matched at one end of the junction; a read error may be the cause. This chain connects TRBV29-1 to TRBJ2-7, with a possible D match to TRBD1 (6 bases). The CDR3 length is 15 residues. Per the germline V gene, CDR1 is SQVTM and CDR2 is ANQGSEA. The CDR3 spells CGVEDPGQSQYEQYF. For the CDR3, the DNA is TGCGGCGTTGAAGATCCCGGACAGTCCCAATATGAGCAGTACTTC.

With regard to this clonotype: Being one base from a much bigger clone, this may be a read error. The chain joins TRBV10-2 to TRBJ1-1, with D possibly matching TRBD1 (6 bases). CDR3 size: 13 residues. Trimming shortened V by 5 bases and J by 3 bases, and 10 bases separated the two germline ends. Germline V gene sequence: CDR1 WSHSY, CDR2 SAAADI. The CDR3 DNA reads TGCGCCAGCAGTCAAGGGGGGGACACTGAAGCTTTCTTT. The encoded protein is CASSQGGDTEAFF.

Concerning this clonotype: A read error may produce the germline difference seen at one junction end. The chain recombines TRBV5-4 with TRBJ2-5; TRBD1 matches at 10 bases. The CDR3 consists of 15 residues. CDR1 SGHNT and CDR2 YYREEE come from the germline V gene (reference sequence). Here the CDR3 reads CARSFRWTGGETQYF. The CDR3 region has the DNA TGTGCCCGCAGCTTCCGTTGGACAGGGGGAGAGACCCAGTACTTC.

As to this clonotype: A much larger clone is a single base away; this may be a read error. The rearrangement joins TRBV10-3 to TRBJ2-3; D may be TRBD1 or TRBD2 (5 bases each). The CDR3 has 17 residues. CDR1 is ENHRY, CDR2 SYGVKD, per germline. Deletions cut 0 bases from V and 0 bases from J, with 13 bases between. The CDR3 reads CAISESMQGPSTDTQYF. The CDR3 DNA reads TGTGCCATCAGTGAGTCGATGCAGGGACCGAGCACAGATACGCAGTATTTT.

With respect to this clonotype: An end of the junction does not agree with germline; a read error may underlie this. The chain is built from TRBV6-2 or TRBV6-3 and TRBJ2-2; 8 nucleotides match TRBD1. The CDR3 spans 18 residues. The V gene's germline CDR1 is MNHEY and CDR2 SVGEGT. The CDR3 sequence: CASSYSTPGAGGTEELFF. Written as DNA, the CDR3 is TGTGCCAGCAGTTACTCGACTCCTGGGGCAGGGGGCACCGAGGAGCTGTTTTTT.

The CDR3 sequence: CATSDPLGSGNTIYF. DNA of the CDR3: TGTGCCACCAGTGACCCTTTAGGCTCTGGAAACACCATATATTTT. This chain connects TRBV24-1 to TRBJ1-3; D unclear. CDR3 length equals 15 residues. V shed 4 bases and J shed 0 bases, with 9 bases lying between them. The V gene's germline CDR1 is KGHDR and CDR2 SFDVKD.

With regard to this clonotype: One base away lies a much larger clone, so this may be a sequencing read error. This chain connects TRBV6-1 to TRBJ2-2, with 11 bases matching TRBD2. Germline V gene data show CDR1 as MNHNS and CDR2 as SASEGT. The CDR3 sequence is 17 residues long. CDR3 sequence (DNA): TGTGCCAGCAGTGAACTAGCGGGAGGTACGGGCACCGAGGAGCTGTTTTTT. Translating it yields CASSELAGGTGTEELFF.

V is TRBV10-3 and J is TRBJ2-1; 11 bases fit TRBD2. The CDR3 runs 14 residues. CDR1 and CDR2 (germline): ENHRY, SYGVKD. The V gene end was trimmed by 5 bases and the J gene end by 6 bases; junction bases not matched to a gene: 3. CDR3 in DNA: TGTGCCATCAGTACTAGCGGGAGAGCCAATGAGCAGTTCTTC. Translating gives CAISTSGRANEQFF.

In regard to this clonotype: A single base separates this from a much larger clone, so it may be a read error. A read error is likely, as this CDR3 ends without the conserved phenylalanine or tryptophan. This sequence joins TRBV12-3 or TRBV12-4 and TRBJ2-1, with 15 bases that match TRBD2. The CDR3 totals 15 residues. Germline trimming cut 7 bases from V and 9 bases from J; bases unmatched to any gene: 7. The DNA of the CDR3 is TGTGCCAGCACCTTGGGACTAGCGGGAGGTCGTGAGCAGTTCATC. Amino acids: CASTLGLAGGREQFI.

The J gene is TRBJ2-3, the V gene TRBV11-2, with 7 bases aligning to TRBD1. CDR3 length: 15 amino acids. V dropped 3 bases and J dropped 1; count of bases not matched to a gene: 4. The germline gives CDR1 SGHAT, CDR2 FQNNGV. The CDR3 nucleotides read TGTGCCAGCAGCTTGGGGGACAGATGCACAGATACGCAGTATTTT. Translation gives CASSLGDRCTDTQYF.

The gene calls are TRBV10-3 and TRBJ1-5, with D possibly TRBD1 on 6 matching bases. The DNA end lines up better with TRBJ2-3; the J call may be wrong. Germline-derived CDR1 and CDR2 are ENHRY and SYGVKD. The CDR3 extends over 13 amino acids. Here the CDR3 reads CAIAGVSNQPQYF. CDR3 bases: TGTGCCATTGCAGGGGTGAGCAATCAGCCCCAGTATTTT.

The chain recombines TRBV6-5 with TRBJ2-1; TRBD2 might be the D (6 bases). This CDR3 comprises 13 residues. The germline CDR1 and CDR2 sequences are MNHEY and SVGAGI. Trimming cost V 5 bases and J 7 bases, with 12 bases left between them. The CDR3 region is CASSRRAGNEQFF. CDR3 nucleotides: TGTGCCAGCAGTCGGAGGGCGGGGAATGAGCAGTTCTTC.

This clonotype was seen repeatedly, ten times or more. The chain joins TRBV12-5 to TRBJ2-3; D is ambiguous. V lost 1 base and J 6 bases, leaving 11 bases between the germline ends. Germline V CDR1 and CDR2: LGHNT, FRNRAP. This CDR3 region has 14 residues. Here the CDR3 DNA reads TGTGCTAGTGGTTTGGGCCGACTCGTTGATACGCAGTATTTT. It codes for CASGLGRLVDTQYF.

The chain employs TRBV28 and TRBJ2-1; no clear D. Germline loops: CDR1 MDHEN, CDR2 SYDVKM. The CDR3 runs 12 residues. Trimming took 6 bases from V and 7 from J, leaving 10 bases between them. The CDR3 loop reads CASRQAGNEQFF. CDR3 coding DNA: TGTGCCAGCAGGCAGGCCGGGAATGAGCAGTTCTTC.